One and the same sample provided the 26 T cell receptor beta chains below, sequenced in a study of cytomegalovirus exposure and HLA in healthy donors. The protocol was immunoSEQ multiplex PCR, while the TCRdb copy is restricted to in-frame clones and leaves out a portion. The table lists about 260,000 clones, roughly 87% of them singletons, with just over 3% in the top ten. The sample comprised PBMCs. The source is a woman under 40 in good health and CMV-seronegative.

This chain connects TRBV11-3 to TRBJ2-7; tentatively, D is TRBD2 (6 bases). The germline V gene encodes CDR1 SGHNT and CDR2 YENEEA. The CDR3 spans 14 residues. V gave up 1 base and J gave up 5 bases, with 12 bases separating them. As DNA, the CDR3 is TGTGCCAGCAGCTTAGCCGGGGGTCTCGACGAGCAGTACTTC. This sequence encodes CASSLAGGLDEQYF.

The chain joins TRBV6-5 to TRBJ2-5, with 8 positions matching TRBD2. The V gene's germline CDR1 is MNHEY and CDR2 SVGAGI. Trimming at V came to 2 bases and at J to 2 bases, leaving 4 bases not matched to a gene. The CDR3 has 15 residues. CDR3 coding DNA: TGTGCCAGCAGTTACCTTAGCGGGAAACAAGAGACCCAGTACTTC. This encodes CASSYLSGKQETQYF.

This clone is a singleton in its sample. This chain connects TRBV6-5 to TRBJ2-7; D call uncertain. CDR3 length equals 15 residues. The ends were cut back, 0 bases at V and 2 bases at J, with 11 bases in the middle. CDR1 MNHEY and CDR2 SVGAGI come from the germline V gene. CDR3 DNA sequence: TGTGCCAGCAGTTACTCAGGGCGCGTCACCTACGAGCAGTACTTC. It codes for CASSYSGRVTYEQYF.

This chain joins TRBV2 and TRBJ2-6, with D perhaps TRBD1 (6 bases). The germline gives CDR1 SNHLY, CDR2 FYNNEI. The CDR3 totals 16 residues. V shed 8 bases and J shed 4 bases, with 18 bases lying between them. CDR3 nucleotides: TGTGCCAGCCACGTTGGAACAGGGTTCGGGGCCAACGTCCTGACTTTC. This encodes CASHVGTGFGANVLTF.

The genes are TRBV28 and TRBJ2-7; 9 positions agree with TRBD1. Germline V gives CDR1 MDHEN, CDR2 SYDVKM. This CDR3 spans 14 amino acids. Trimming took 3 bases from V and 2 from J; bases not matched to a gene: 2. CDR3 sequence (DNA): TGTGCCAGCAGTTTCAACAGGGGGCCCTACGAGCAGTACTTC. This sequence encodes CASSFNRGPYEQYF.

The chain combines TRBV29-1 with TRBJ2-1; 9 bases fit TRBD1. Germline CDR1 reads SQVTM; CDR2 reads ANQGSEA. The junction had 6 bases not matched to a gene; V was cut back by 7 bases and J by 8 bases. The CDR3 totals 12 residues. CDR3 nucleotides: TGCAGCGGCGGGACAGGGTCATATGAGCAGTTCTTC. Translated, it gives CSGGTGSYEQFF.

This clone was recorded a few times. V usage is TRBV27 and J usage is TRBJ1-2; 10 bases map to TRBD1. With 5 bases clipped from V and 2 bases from J, the junction kept 5 bases outside the gene matches. The CDR3 consists of 15 residues. Per germline, CDR1 MNHEY and CDR2 SMNVEV (reference sequence). CDR3 amino acids: CASSRGTGANYGYTF. The CDR3 DNA is TGTGCCAGCAGTAGGGGGACAGGGGCCAACTATGGCTACACCTTC.

This clone was seen a single time. The chain joins TRBV5-1 to TRBJ2-3, with 13 bases lining up with TRBD2. Germline trimming cut 0 bases from V and 5 bases from J; bases unmatched to any gene: 3. Germline V gives CDR1 SGHRS, CDR2 YFSETQ. The CDR3 spans 16 residues. The CDR3 DNA is TGCGCCAGCAGCTTGGGACTAGCGGGAGGACTAGATACGCAGTATTTT. Its protein is CASSLGLAGGLDTQYF.

DNA of the CDR3: TGCGCCAGCAGCTTGGGACTAGCGAACTCCTACGAGCAGTACTTC. Protein sequence: CASSLGLANSYEQYF. V and J are TRBV5-1 and TRBJ2-7; TRBD2 aligns across 8 bases. With V trimmed by 0 bases and J by 0 bases, 2 bases remained unmatched. CDR3 length equals 15 residues. Germline V gene data show CDR1 as SGHRS and CDR2 as YFSETQ.

The chain combines TRBV18 with TRBJ2-2, with a tentative D call TRBD2 (5 bases). The germline V gene has CDR1 KGHSH and CDR2 LQKENI. The V end was cut by 1 base, the J end by 7 bases, with 10 bases between. This CDR3 has 14 residues. In DNA form, the CDR3 reads TGTGCCAGCTCACCACTGGGAGATAACGGGGAGCTGTTTTTT. Protein sequence: CASSPLGDNGELFF.

The chain is built from TRBV6-6 and TRBJ2-5; TRBD1 matches 11 bases. Germline assignment: CDR1 MNHNY and CDR2 SVGAGI (reference sequence). J lost 3 bases, V lost 4 bases, and 4 bases had no gene match. The CDR3 consists of 15 residues. CDR3 amino acids: CASSWGTGGKETQYF. The CDR3 DNA sequence: TGTGCCAGCAGTTGGGGGACAGGGGGTAAAGAGACCCAGTACTTC.

This clone was detected once. The rearrangement uses TRBV4-3 and TRBJ2-7; D not certain. CDR3 length equals 12 residues. V was shortened by 4 bases and J by 2 bases, with 6 bases between the two germline ends. The germline V gene has CDR1 LGHNA and CDR2 YSLEER. The CDR3 nucleotides read TGCGCCAGCAGCCCGACAACCTACGAGCAGTACTTC. It encodes CASSPTTYEQYF.

The V call is TRBV18, the J call TRBJ2-2; the D gene could be TRBD1 or TRBD2 (5 bases each). Germline V gene sequence: CDR1 KGHSH, CDR2 LQKENI. Trimming cost V 6 bases and J 1 base, with 21 bases left between them. The CDR3 contains 18 residues. DNA for the CDR3: TGTGCCAGCTCGCGCACCGGGACCCACCTGCTGAACACCGGGGAGCTGTTTTTT. Its translation is CASSRTGTHLLNTGELFF.

The gene calls are TRBV11-2 and TRBJ2-3; D ambiguous. CDR1 and CDR2 (germline): SGHAT, FQNNGV. Trimming stripped 5 bases from V and 2 bases from J, with 8 bases between. The CDR3 totals 13 residues. This CDR3 is CASSGQITDTQYF. CDR3 DNA: TGTGCCAGCAGCGGCCAGATCACAGATACGCAGTATTTT.

This clone was observed once. This rearrangement joins TRBV7-3 to TRBJ2-1; D assignment may be TRBD1 or TRBD2 (5 bases each). The V end was cut by 1 base, the J end by 10 bases, with 11 bases between. CDR1 SGHTA and CDR2 FQGTGA come from the germline V gene. The length of the CDR3 is 13 residues. CDR3 sequence: CASSLRSGTEQFF. The CDR3 DNA reads as TGTGCCAGCAGCTTAAGGTCCGGGACCGAGCAGTTCTTC.

This clone is a singleton in its sample. The CDR3 nucleotides are TGCGCCAGCAGCTTCTATAGCGGAGAAGAGACCCAGTACTTC. This gives the protein CASSFYSGEETQYF. This chain links TRBV5-1 with TRBJ2-5, with D maybe TRBD2 (6 bases). CDR1 and CDR2 from the germline V gene are SGHRS and YFSETQ. CDR3 length: 14 residues. The ends were cut back, 2 bases at V and 3 bases at J, with 11 bases in the middle.

The rearrangement joins TRBV11-3 to TRBJ2-3; tentatively, D is TRBD1 or TRBD2 (5 bases each). This CDR3 has 15 residues. Germline CDR1 SGHNT, CDR2 YENEEA. V gave up 5 bases and J gave up 3 bases, with 15 bases separating them. CDR3 in DNA: TGTGCCAGCAGCCCTAGGGACGCCAAGACAGATACGCAGTATTTT. Translated, it gives CASSPRDAKTDTQYF.

This chain links TRBV27 with TRBJ2-1; D is tentatively TRBD1 or TRBD2 (5 bases each). The CDR3 totals 13 residues. Germline assignment: CDR1 MNHEY and CDR2 SMNVEV (reference sequence). V shed 6 bases and J shed 4 bases, with 10 bases lying between them. Here the CDR3 DNA reads TGTGCCAGCAGCCCGGGGCGGTACAATGAGCAGTTCTTC. Translating it yields CASSPGRYNEQFF.

V usage is TRBV28 and J usage is TRBJ2-7; 12 bases are a match to TRBD2. Per germline, CDR1 MDHEN and CDR2 SYDVKM. There are 16 residues in the CDR3. With 4 bases clipped from V and 2 bases from J, the junction kept 6 bases outside the gene matches. DNA of the CDR3: TGTGCCAGCAGTTCCAAAGGGACTAGCGGGCCCTACGAGCAGTACTTC. Translation gives CASSSKGTSGPYEQYF.

CDR3 DNA: TGCGCCAGCAGCCCAGGGGCGCACTCTGGAAACACCATATATTTT. Its protein is CASSPGAHSGNTIYF. The rearrangement uses TRBV4-3 and TRBJ1-3, with a possible D match to TRBD1 (6 bases). V was trimmed by 4 bases and J by 0 bases, leaving 10 bases between them. CDR1 and CDR2 from the germline V gene are LGHNA and YSLEER. There are 15 residues in the CDR3.

The chain links TRBV5-1 to TRBJ2-7; D is unresolved. Trimming shortened V by 4 bases and J by 4 bases, and 15 bases separated the two germline ends. Germline lookup yields CDR1 SGHRS and CDR2 YFSETQ. The CDR3 runs to 14 residues. The CDR3 loop reads CASSQDMLNYEQYF. CDR3 coding DNA: TGCGCCAGCAGCCAGGATATGCTTAATTACGAGCAGTACTTC. The full variable domain, completed using reference TRBV5-1 and TRBJ2-7, is KAGVTQTPRYLIKTRGQQVTLSCSPISGHRSVSWYQQTPGQGLQFLFEYFSETQRNKGNFPGRFSGRQFSNSRSEMNVSTLELGDSALYLCASSQDMLNYEQYFGPGTRLTVT.

This clone was seen only a few times. The chain is built from TRBV5-1 and TRBJ2-1; 9 bases fit TRBD1. CDR1 and CDR2 from the germline V gene are SGHRS and YFSETQ. The CDR3 sequence is 15 residues long. V trimming: 4 bases; J trimming: 7 bases; junction bases outside the gene matches: 9. CDR3 sequence (DNA): TGCGCCAGCAGCGCATCCGGGACAGGGCATAATGAGCAGTTCTTC. Protein sequence: CASSASGTGHNEQFF.

This chain joins TRBV5-1 and TRBJ2-1; 9 bases fit TRBD1. CDR3 length: 15 amino acids. After removal of 4 bases from V and 6 bases from J, the junction contained 8 bases not matched to a gene. The germline CDR1 and CDR2 sequences are SGHRS and YFSETQ. The CDR3 DNA follows: TGCGCCAGCAGCCAAGAGGGACAGGGAGGCAATGAGCAGTTCTTC. Its translation: CASSQEGQGGNEQFF.

This clone was recorded only once. The rearrangement uses TRBV28 and TRBJ1-3; D gene uncertain. This CDR3 is 14 amino acids long. The ends were cut back, 1 base at V and 1 base at J, with 5 bases in the middle. Germline lookup yields CDR1 MDHEN and CDR2 SYDVKM. For the CDR3, the DNA is TGTGCCAGCAGTTTATACTCTTCTGGAAACACCATATATTTT. This encodes CASSLYSSGNTIYF.

The V call is TRBV11-3, the J call TRBJ2-3, with TRBD1 as a possible D gene (6 bases). Per the germline V gene, CDR1 is SGHNT and CDR2 is YENEEA. Trimming took off 5 bases at V and 8 bases at J, with 23 bases between the two ends. The CDR3 covers 16 residues. In DNA form, the CDR3 reads TGTGCCAGCAGCCTAGGGACCAGGGGCCCACAGGGTACGCAGTATTTT. It codes for CASSLGTRGPQGTQYF.

J is TRBJ2-7 and V is TRBV28; D gene ambiguous. The V end lost 2 bases, the J end lost 0 bases, and 14 bases lay between the germline ends. The germline V gene has CDR1 MDHEN and CDR2 SYDVKM. The CDR3 totals 16 residues. CDR3: CASSLLWSISSYEQYF. In DNA form, the CDR3 reads TGTGCCAGCAGTTTACTATGGTCTATCAGCTCCTACGAGCAGTACTTC.